This T cell receptor beta chain originates from a study of beta chain features in type 1 diabetes. Across the study: Cell yields, gender and age were similar in healthy donors and patients. Examined across all samples were around 110,000,000 sorted cells.

Study-wide findings and caveats: Insertions at VDJ junctions were less frequent in type 1 diabetes patients. These patients also deleted more nucleotides at the same junctions. People with Type 1 diabetes carried modestly yet significantly shorter TCRB CDR3s in all four CD4+ subsets.

Trimming cost V 6 bases and J 8 bases; bases outside gene matches: 9. Germline V lookup: CDR1 MNHEY, CDR2 SMNVEV (reference sequence). CDR3 length: 14 residues. A CD45RO/CCR7/CD25/CD127/CD95/CD27 panel sorted naive, central memory, regulatory and stem cell-like memory CD4+ cells. The sequenced template was cDNA made from the entire isolated RNA. Profiled with immunoSEQ multiplex PCR; TCRdb holds only in-frame clones, not every one. The sample holds 300,000 to 400,000 clones, around 10% seen once. This clone was counted between two and nine times. The target antigen is unknown. Sequencing was carried out using central memory CD4+ T cells from blood. The chain is built from TRBV27 and TRBJ2-1; 8 positions match TRBD2. The source of this sequence is a man aged 25 to 45 with type 1 diabetes. Written as DNA, the CDR3 is TGTGCCAGCAGCTTAGCGGGATATTTGGATGAGCAGTTCTTC. It encodes CASSLAGYLDEQFF.